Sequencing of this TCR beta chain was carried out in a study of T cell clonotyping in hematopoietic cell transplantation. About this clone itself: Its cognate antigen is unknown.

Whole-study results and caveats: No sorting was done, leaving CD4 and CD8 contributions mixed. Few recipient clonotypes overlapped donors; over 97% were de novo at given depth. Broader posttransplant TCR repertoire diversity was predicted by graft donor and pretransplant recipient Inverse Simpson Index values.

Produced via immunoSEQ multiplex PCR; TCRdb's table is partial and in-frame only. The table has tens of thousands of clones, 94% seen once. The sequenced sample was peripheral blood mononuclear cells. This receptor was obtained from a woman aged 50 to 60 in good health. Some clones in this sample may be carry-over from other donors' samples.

This CDR3 is CASSEGGSGYEQYF. CDR3 DNA sequence: TGTGCCAGCAGCGAGGGAGGTAGCGGGTACGAGCAGTACTTC. This chain uses TRBV9 with TRBJ2-7, with 7 bases matching TRBD2. The V segment lost 3 bases and the J segment 4 bases; nucleotides outside the gene matches: 7. The CDR3 consists of 14 residues. Germline V gene data show CDR1 as SGDLS and CDR2 as YYNGEE.